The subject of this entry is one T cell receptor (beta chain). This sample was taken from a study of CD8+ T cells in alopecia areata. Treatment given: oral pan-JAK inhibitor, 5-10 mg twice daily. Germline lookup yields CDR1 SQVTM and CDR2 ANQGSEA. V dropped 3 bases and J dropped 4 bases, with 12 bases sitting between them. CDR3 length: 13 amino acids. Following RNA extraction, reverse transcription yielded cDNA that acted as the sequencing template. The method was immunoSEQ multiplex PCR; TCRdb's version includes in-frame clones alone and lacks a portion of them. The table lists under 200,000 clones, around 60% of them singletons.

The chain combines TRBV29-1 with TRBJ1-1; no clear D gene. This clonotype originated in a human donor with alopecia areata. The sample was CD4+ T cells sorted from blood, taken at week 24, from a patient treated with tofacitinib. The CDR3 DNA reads TGCAGCGTTGAGAGCTCAGGCATCACTGAAGCTTTCTTT. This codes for CSVESSGITEAFF.